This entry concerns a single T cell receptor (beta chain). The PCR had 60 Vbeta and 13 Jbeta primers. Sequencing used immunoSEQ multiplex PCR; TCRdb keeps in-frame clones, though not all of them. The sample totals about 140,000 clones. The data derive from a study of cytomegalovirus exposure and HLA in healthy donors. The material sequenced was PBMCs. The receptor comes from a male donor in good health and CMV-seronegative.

This chain's CDR3 is CASSSTGDNQPQHF. CDR3 coding DNA: TGTGCCAGCAGCTCTACAGGGGACAATCAGCCCCAGCATTTT. The rearrangement joins TRBV7-2 to TRBJ1-5; 7 nucleotides agree with TRBD1. Germline V lookup: CDR1 SGHTA, CDR2 FQGNSA. This CDR3 has 14 residues. V was pared by 4 bases and J by 3 bases, with 3 bases of the junction left unmatched. The full variable domain, rest sourced from reference TRBV7-2 and TRBJ1-5, is GAGVSQSPSNKVTEKGKDVELRCDPISGHTALYWYRQSLGQGLEFLIYFQGNSAPDKSGLPSDRFSAERTGGSVSTLTIQRTQQEDSAVYLCASSSTGDNQPQHFGDGTRLSIL.